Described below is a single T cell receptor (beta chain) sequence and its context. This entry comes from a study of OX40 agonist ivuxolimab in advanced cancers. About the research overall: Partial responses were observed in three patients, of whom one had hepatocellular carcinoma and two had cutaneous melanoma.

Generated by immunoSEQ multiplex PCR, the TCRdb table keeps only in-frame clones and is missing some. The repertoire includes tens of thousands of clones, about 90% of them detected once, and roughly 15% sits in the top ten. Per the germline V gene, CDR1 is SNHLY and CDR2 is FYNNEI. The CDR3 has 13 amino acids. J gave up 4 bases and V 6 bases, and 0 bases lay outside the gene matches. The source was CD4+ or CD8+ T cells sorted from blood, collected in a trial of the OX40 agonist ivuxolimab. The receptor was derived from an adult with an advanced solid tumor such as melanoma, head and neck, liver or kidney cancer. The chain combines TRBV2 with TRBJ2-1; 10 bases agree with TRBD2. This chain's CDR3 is CASRLAGYNEQFF. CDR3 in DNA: TGTGCCAGCAGACTAGCGGGATACAATGAGCAGTTCTTC.